This TCR beta chain was sequenced for a study of blood T cell repertoires in COVID-19 (dated by TCRdb to the early 2020s). For the study in its entirety: Samples covering the acute and convalescent phases of COVID-19 were provided by collaborators in the United States, Italy and Spain. The repertoires were released in a freely available public database meant as a resource for research on the immune response to SARS-CoV-2. Samples came from the ongoing ImmuneRACE study (first 160 participants) plus 1,254 subjects from 6 global collaborators. Nearly every sample came with metadata listing a de-identified subject ID, COVID-19 status, age in years and sex. The prospective study material was composed of cDNA or gDNA derived from T cells, B-cell-depleted T cells, or PBMCs. Where available, HLA class I and class II types were taken from metadata supplied by the sample provider and were not determined by assay-based typing. The dataset comprised deeply sampled blood TCRbeta repertoires from subjects exposed to, actively infected with, or recovered from COVID-19.

On the study overall, not on this receptor specifically: The amount of clinical and demographic metadata varied by source and participant and was provided uncurated.

At one collaborating source in Seattle, patients were enrolled during active infection and were followed longitudinally through the course of disease. Collaborating institutions collected whole blood in K2EDTA tubes following their own protocols. For TCRbeta analysis, collaborators shipped samples in one of three forms: frozen whole blood, isolated PBMCs, or DNA extracted from either of those sample types. TCRbeta CDR3 regions were amplified from genomic DNA by means of the immunoSEQ Assay, a bias-controlled multiplex PCR. On the authors' methods: The number of nucleated cells in each sample was estimated from the amplification of reference gene primers within the assay. To quantify the absolute abundance of each unique TCRbeta CDR3 rearrangement, sequence reads were collapsed and filtered. For each sample, productive Simpson clonality was calculated as the square root of Simpson's diversity index across productive rearrangements. TCRdb stores this immuneACCESS table with in-frame sequences only. Part of the clones is absent; in the studies checked, under half of the shortfall reflects unresolved V genes, and no reason is known for the rest. V, J and clone size are those of that table, while D and trimming were read from the DNA. The sample table contains about 270,000 clones; only one count was recorded for around 88% of them. The ten largest clones represent 5.5% to 6% of the sample.

V was cut back by 2 bases and J by 2 bases, leaving a gap of 11 bases between them. CDR1 SGHVS and CDR2 FQNEAQ were looked up in the germline V gene. Measured from the cysteine to the phenylalanine, the CDR3 is 15 residues long. Of the read, only the CDR3 DNA is kept; its 45 bases are in frame from base 1. As regards this clone: There is no known antigen for this receptor. No base qualities exist here, and no much larger clone lies one base off it.

The TCR comes from an elderly woman with COVID-19, enrolled during active disease. The chain employs TRBV7-8 and TRBJ2-3, and TRBD1 may be the D gene, going by 6 matching bases. Sequencing used peripheral blood. CDR3 reads: CASSLSPGATDTQYF. The DNA sequence is as follows: TGTGCCAGCAGCTTAAGCCCAGGGGCCACAGATACGCAGTATTTT. The CDR3 plus the reference TRBV7-8 and TRBJ2-3 genes for the other parts give the full variable domain: GAGVSQSPRYKVAKRGQDVALRCDPISGHVSLFWYQQALGQGPEFLTYFQNEAQLDKSGLPSDRFFAERPEGSVSTLKIQRTQQEDSAVYLCASSLSPGATDTQYFGPGTRLTVL.